These 9 T cell receptor beta chains were all obtained from the same sample, sequenced in a study of beta chain features in type 1 diabetes. Isolated RNA was reverse transcribed in full, so expressed TCRB transcripts were sequenced. The assay was immunoSEQ multiplex PCR, and TCRdb's table has in-frame clones only and misses some. The sample consists of around 430,000 clones, approximately 28% of them appearing once. The source material was naive CD4+ T cells from blood. These TCRs come from a man aged 18 to 35 in good health.

This chain links TRBV7-9 with TRBJ2-3, with TRBD2 matching 7 bases. J gave up 10 bases and V 1 base, and 11 bases lay outside the gene matches. The CDR3 has 15 amino acids. Germline V gene lookup returns CDR1 SEHNR and CDR2 FQNEAQ (reference sequence). CDR3 in amino acids: CASSLVGTTAIAQYF. The CDR3 region has the DNA TGTGCCAGCAGCTTAGTGGGGACTACAGCCATAGCGCAGTATTTT.

The gene calls are TRBV10-3 and TRBJ2-7; tentatively, D is TRBD1 or TRBD2 (5 bases each). Trimming left V 3 bases short and J 7 bases short, with 10 bases between. This CDR3 has 12 amino acids. Germline-derived CDR1 and CDR2 are ENHRY and SYGVKD. Here the CDR3 DNA reads TGTGCCATCAGTGATCGAGGGGAGGAGCAGTACTTC. It translates to CAISDRGEEQYF.

J is TRBJ2-7 and V is TRBV29-1; D is possibly TRBD1 (6 bases). CDR1 SQVTM and CDR2 ANQGSEA come from the germline V gene. This CDR3 comprises 13 residues. The V end was cut by 4 bases, the J end by 7 bases, with 17 bases between. This CDR3 is CSVVPRGRGEQYF. CDR3 DNA sequence: TGCAGCGTTGTTCCCAGGGGAAGAGGTGAGCAGTACTTC.

This rearrangement joins TRBV27 to TRBJ2-1, with D maybe TRBD2 (6 bases). V shed 0 bases and J shed 7 bases, with 16 bases lying between them. The CDR3 runs to 16 residues. Germline loops: CDR1 MNHEY, CDR2 SMNVEV (reference sequence). The DNA for the CDR3 is TGTGCCAGCAGTTTATCGGGAGGCGTTGGGGGAAATGAGCAGTTCTTC. Translation gives CASSLSGGVGGNEQFF.

This clone was seen only a few times. CDR3: CAWRERGDQPQHF. The CDR3 nucleotides read TGTGCCTGGCGTGAGCGAGGAGATCAGCCCCAGCATTTT. V is TRBV30 and J is TRBJ1-5; D uncertain. This CDR3 comprises 13 residues. The germline gives CDR1 GTSNPN, CDR2 SVGIG (reference sequence). V was cut by 5 bases and J by 5 bases, with 13 bases left in between.

V is TRBV2 and J is TRBJ2-1, with 12 bases aligning to TRBD2. Germline V gives CDR1 SNHLY, CDR2 FYNNEI. The CDR3 is 16 residues long. V gave up 7 bases and J gave up 0 bases; unmatched junction bases: 4. Here the CDR3 reads CASKMTSGSSYNEQFF. In nucleotides, the CDR3 is TGTGCCAGCAAAATGACTAGCGGGAGCTCCTACAATGAGCAGTTCTTC.

CDR3 DNA: TGTGCCAGCAGCGGACAGGGGTACAATGAGCAGTTCTTC. Translated: CASSGQGYNEQFF. V is TRBV11-2 and J is TRBJ2-1; 9 bases agree with TRBD1. V gave up 5 bases and J gave up 4 bases; unmatched junction bases: 0. Germline V gene lookup returns CDR1 SGHAT and CDR2 FQNNGV. This CDR3 contains 13 residues.

The V call is TRBV11-1, the J call TRBJ2-6; tentatively, D is TRBD1 (5 bases). Per the germline V gene, CDR1 is SGHAT and CDR2 is FQDESV (reference sequence). Trimming stripped 2 bases from V and 0 bases from J, with 11 bases between. The CDR3 totals 17 residues. CDR3 region: CASSLSTGSSGANVLTF. Here the CDR3 DNA reads TGTGCCAGCAGCTTAAGCACAGGAAGCTCTGGGGCCAACGTCCTGACTTTC.

The V and J genes are TRBV4-1 and TRBJ2-2; 9 bases fit TRBD1. The ends lost 3 bases at V and 7 bases at J; junction bases unmatched: 9. In germline, CDR1 is MGHRA, CDR2 YSYEKL. The length of the CDR3 is 16 residues. The CDR3 sequence: CASSQPGQGRVGELFF. The CDR3 coding sequence is TGCGCCAGCAGCCAGCCGGGACAGGGTCGGGTCGGGGAGCTGTTTTTT.